These 12 T cell receptor beta chains originate from one sample sequenced in a study of blood T cell repertoires in COVID-19. Libraries were prepared by immunoSEQ multiplex PCR; TCRdb keeps only in-frame clonotypes and omits some of them. Of some 250,000 clones in the sample, 80% to 85% are singletons; the top ten hold 25% to 35%. The sample taken for sequencing was peripheral blood. The receptors here all came from a man in his forties with acute or convalescent COVID-19.

The chain joins TRBV5-1 to TRBJ1-1; no reliable D call. CDR1 SGHRS and CDR2 YFSETQ come from the germline V gene. Trimming took off 4 bases at V and 0 bases at J, with 10 bases between the two ends. The CDR3 loop spans 14 amino acids. CDR3 loop: CASSQSGMNTEAFF. In nucleotides, the CDR3 is TGCGCCAGCAGCCAGAGCGGAATGAACACTGAAGCTTTCTTT. Together with reference TRBV5-1 and TRBJ1-1, the CDR3 gives the full variable domain: KAGVTQTPRYLIKTRGQQVTLSCSPISGHRSVSWYQQTPGQGLQFLFEYFSETQRNKGNFPGRFSGRQFSNSRSEMNVSTLELGDSALYLCASSQSGMNTEAFFGQGTRLTVV.

The gene calls are TRBV10-1 and TRBJ1-1, with 10 nucleotides matching TRBD1. The trim removed 4 bases at V and 4 bases at J, leaving 6 bases unmatched. Per the germline V gene, CDR1 is WNHNN and CDR2 is SYGVQD (reference sequence). This CDR3 is 15 amino acids long. CDR3 bases: TGCGCCAGCAGTGCGACAGGGGGCTTGGGCACTGAAGCTTTCTTT. Translating it yields CASSATGGLGTEAFF.

This clone showed up just once. V usage is TRBV2 and J usage is TRBJ2-2; perhaps TRBD1 as D (5 bases). V lost 6 bases, J lost 6 bases, and 14 bases lay in between. This CDR3 comprises 14 residues. CDR1 and CDR2 (germline): SNHLY, FYNNEI. In nucleotides, the CDR3 is TGTGCCAGCAGCAGGGCTATAGGCGCCGGGGAGCTGTTTTTT. It is translated as CASSRAIGAGELFF.

The genes are TRBV19 and TRBJ1-4; no firm D call. This CDR3 contains 15 residues. V lost 6 bases and J 8 bases, leaving 19 bases between the germline ends. The germline gives CDR1 LNHDA, CDR2 SQIVND (reference sequence). The CDR3 spells CASSMTNARGEKLFF. In DNA, the CDR3 is TGTGCCAGTAGCATGACCAACGCGAGAGGCGAAAAACTGTTTTTT.

The chain has TRBV15 and TRBJ2-5, with a possible D match to TRBD1 (7 bases). The CDR3 covers 15 residues. Germline V gene lookup returns CDR1 LNHNV and CDR2 YYDKDF (reference sequence). Between the trimmed V and J ends, which lost 0 bases and 5 bases, there was a span of 13 bases. The CDR3 nucleotides read TGTGCCACCAGCAGAGATCAGGGGGGCCGGGAGACCCAGTACTTC. Its translation is CATSRDQGGRETQYF.

The chain employs TRBV6-6 and TRBJ1-5; possibly TRBD1 for D (5 bases). This CDR3 has 13 residues. Trimming left V 11 bases short and J 4 bases short, with 15 bases between. The germline V gene encodes CDR1 MNHNY and CDR2 SVGAGI (reference sequence). As DNA, the CDR3 is TGTGCCGCCTCCCAGGGTAGGAATCAGCCCCAGCATTTT. It yields the protein CAASQGRNQPQHF.

The chain links TRBV29-1 to TRBJ2-3; the match to TRBD2 covers 9 bases. CDR3 length: 14 residues. V shed 3 bases and J 2 bases; nucleotides not matched to a gene: 3. Germline CDR1 is SQVTM and CDR2 is ANQGSEA. The CDR3 spells CSVDAGGNTDTQYF. DNA of the CDR3: TGCAGCGTTGATGCGGGGGGGAACACAGATACGCAGTATTTT.

The chain joins TRBV7-2 to TRBJ1-2; 7 nucleotides align to TRBD1. Germline CDR1 is SGHTA and CDR2 is FQGNSA. CDR3 length: 14 amino acids. V shed 6 bases and J 4 bases; nucleotides not matched to a gene: 8. The DNA for the CDR3 is TGTGCCAGCAGGAACAGGGGTTTTACCTATGGCTACACCTTC. This translates into CASRNRGFTYGYTF.

This chain links TRBV5-1 with TRBJ1-4; no reliable D call. The CDR3 runs 13 residues. CDR1 and CDR2 from the germline V gene are SGHRS and YFSETQ. V lost 0 bases and J lost 5, with 5 bases in between. As DNA, the CDR3 is TGCGCCAGCAGCTTGGAGACAAATGAAAAACTGTTTTTT. As protein: CASSLETNEKLFF.

The chain uses TRBV4-2 and TRBJ2-1, with 7 bases aligning to TRBD2. V lost 1 base to trimming and J lost 3 bases; unmatched junction nucleotides: 15. CDR1 is LGHNA, CDR2 YNFKEQ, per germline. This CDR3 has 19 residues. CDR3 in amino acids: CASSQGSGGEREFYNEQFF. CDR3 DNA sequence: TGTGCCAGCAGCCAAGGCTCTGGGGGGGAACGGGAGTTCTACAATGAGCAGTTCTTC.

This chain connects TRBV5-1 to TRBJ2-7; possible D gene TRBD2, 5 bases. Germline V gene lookup returns CDR1 SGHRS and CDR2 YFSETQ. V dropped 0 bases and J dropped 2 bases, with 15 bases sitting between them. The CDR3 is 16 amino acids. CDR3 sequence (DNA): TGCGCCAGCAGCTTGGGCCCGCGGGTGCCTCCCTACGAGCAGTACTTC. Encoded protein: CASSLGPRVPPYEQYF.

CDR3 region: CASSLALNTEAFF. The CDR3 DNA reads as TGTGCCAGCAGCTTGGCTTTGAACACTGAAGCTTTCTTT. This chain uses TRBV11-2 with TRBJ1-1; no definite D call. Germline V lookup: CDR1 SGHAT, CDR2 FQNNGV. The CDR3 extends over 13 amino acids. Trimming pared 3 bases from V and 0 bases from J, leaving 5 bases between.